Listed here are 18 T cell receptor beta chains from one sample, sequenced in a study of cytomegalovirus exposure and HLA in healthy donors. The repertoire was sequenced with immunoSEQ multiplex PCR; TCRdb's copy has only in-frame clones and lacks some. This table holds 110,000 to 150,000 clones, 70% to 90% found once. The sample taken for sequencing was PBMCs. All receptors derive from a woman in her 30s in good health and CMV-seropositive.

V and J are TRBV6-4 and TRBJ2-1; 11 bases line up with TRBD2. V lost 5 bases and J lost 2; bases outside the gene matches: 2. The V gene's germline CDR1 is MRHNA and CDR2 SNTAGT. The CDR3 spans 15 residues. DNA of the CDR3: TGTGCCAGCAGTAAGACTAGCGGGGCCTACAATGAGCAGTTCTTC. It specifies CASSKTSGAYNEQFF.

The rearrangement uses TRBV7-9 and TRBJ2-7; 8 bases line up with TRBD2. Germline CDR1 SEHNR, CDR2 FQNEAQ (reference sequence). This CDR3 is 17 amino acids long. J lost 0 bases, V lost 2 bases, and 9 bases had no gene match. CDR3 in amino acids: CASSLPSTGTSSYEQYF. The CDR3 bases are TGTGCCAGCAGCTTACCGTCGACCGGGACTAGCTCCTACGAGCAGTACTTC.

The CDR3 loop is CASSPDRGPNGYTF. The DNA for the CDR3 is TGCGCCAGCAGCCCCGACAGGGGGCCAAATGGCTACACCTTC. The V call is TRBV5-1, the J call TRBJ1-2, with 10 nucleotides matching TRBD1. The CDR3 consists of 14 residues. V lost 4 bases to trimming and J lost 6 bases; unmatched junction nucleotides: 6. CDR1 SGHRS and CDR2 YFSETQ come from the germline V gene. Full variable domain (missing parts from reference TRBV5-1 and TRBJ1-2): KAGVTQTPRYLIKTRGQQVTLSCSPISGHRSVSWYQQTPGQGLQFLFEYFSETQRNKGNFPGRFSGRQFSNSRSEMNVSTLELGDSALYLCASSPDRGPNGYTFGSGTRLTVV.

The V and J genes are TRBV27 and TRBJ2-5, with D perhaps matching TRBD1 (6 bases). Germline loops: CDR1 MNHEY, CDR2 SMNVEV (reference sequence). The CDR3 covers 14 residues. The ends were cut back, 4 bases at V and 2 bases at J, with 11 bases in the middle. CDR3 nucleotides: TGTGCCAGCAGTTACCTCGACAGGCAAGAGACCCAGTACTTC. This translates into CASSYLDRQETQYF.

This chain links TRBV6-4 with TRBJ1-1; tentative D call: TRBD1 (6 bases). The CDR3 is 13 residues long. Germline V gene lookup returns CDR1 MRHNA and CDR2 SNTAGT. The germline V and J ends were trimmed by 6 bases and 4 bases, with 12 bases remaining between them. For the CDR3, the DNA is TGTGCCAGCAGCCAGGGGTGGGGCACTGAAGCTTTCTTT. Encoded protein: CASSQGWGTEAFF.

The chain combines TRBV6-6 with TRBJ2-5, with 7 bases lining up with TRBD1. Unmatched junction bases numbered 13, after V lost 7 bases and J lost 5 bases. Germline V gene data show CDR1 as MNHNY and CDR2 as SVGAGI (reference sequence). The CDR3 consists of 15 residues. Written as DNA, the CDR3 is TGTGCCAGCACCCGAGGGGGCCCGGGAAGGGAGACCCAGTACTTC. Its protein product is CASTRGGPGRETQYF.

Only one count was recorded for this clone. This CDR3 is CASSDWGQGPETQYF. In DNA, the CDR3 is TGTGCCAGCAGTGACTGGGGACAGGGCCCAGAGACCCAGTACTTC. The chain joins TRBV6-1 to TRBJ2-5; 9 bases fit TRBD1. Losses at the gene ends were 3 bases for V and 4 bases for J; bases not matched to a gene: 6. The CDR3 consists of 15 residues. Looked up from germline, CDR1 is MNHNS and CDR2 is SASEGT.

The chain couples TRBV5-1 to TRBJ2-3; the D is unclear. Trimming left V 0 bases short and J 2 bases short, with 19 bases between. Germline loops: CDR1 SGHRS, CDR2 YFSETQ. This CDR3 has 18 amino acids. The CDR3 protein is CASSLALFPQQTTDTQYF. CDR3 sequence (DNA): TGCGCCAGCAGCTTGGCACTTTTCCCACAGCAGACCACAGATACGCAGTATTTT.

The chain is built from TRBV5-1 and TRBJ2-7; 12 bases map to TRBD1. The J segment lost 5 bases and the V segment lost 1 base, leaving 7 bases of the junction unmatched. Germline CDR1 reads SGHRS; CDR2 reads YFSETQ. This CDR3 spans 16 amino acids. CDR3 sequence reads: CASSLLTGQGAHEQYF. The CDR3 DNA sequence: TGCGCCAGCAGCTTGCTTACGGGACAGGGGGCCCACGAGCAGTACTTC.

This chain links TRBV6-6 with TRBJ2-7; 12 bases align to TRBD2. CDR1 is MNHNY and CDR2 is SVGAGI in the germline V gene (reference sequence). The CDR3 is 15 residues long. Unmatched junction bases numbered 4, after V lost 2 bases and J lost 5 bases. The DNA for the CDR3 is TGTGCCAGCAGTTACGGACTAGCGGGATCCGACGAGCAGTACTTC. Translating gives CASSYGLAGSDEQYF.

The rearrangement joins TRBV27 to TRBJ2-1; D gene unclear. The CDR3 is 14 amino acids. Per germline, CDR1 MNHEY and CDR2 SMNVEV (reference sequence). With 3 bases removed from V and 4 bases from J, the gap between germline ends came to 10 bases. CDR3 region: CASSFQYRYNEQFF. The CDR3 DNA reads TGTGCCAGCAGTTTTCAGTACAGATACAATGAGCAGTTCTTC.

V and J are TRBV28 and TRBJ1-2, with D possibly being TRBD1 (6 bases). The germline gives CDR1 MDHEN, CDR2 SYDVKM. The germline V and J ends were trimmed by 4 bases and 3 bases, with 9 bases remaining between them. This CDR3 is built from 13 residues. The CDR3 spells CASSSPGDYGYTF. The DNA of the CDR3 is TGTGCCAGCAGTTCTCCAGGGGACTATGGCTACACCTTC.

This chain joins TRBV25-1 and TRBJ2-5; unclear D gene. Looked up from germline, CDR1 is MGHDK and CDR2 is SYGVNS. V was cut by 3 bases and J by 5 bases, with 7 bases left in between. The CDR3 length is 12 residues. CDR3 sequence: CASSDLIETQYF. As DNA, the CDR3 is TGTGCCAGCAGTGATCTTATTGAGACCCAGTACTTC.

This chain connects TRBV28 to TRBJ2-5, with TRBD2 matching 7 bases. Losses at the gene ends were 4 bases for V and 5 bases for J; bases not matched to a gene: 10. The germline V gene encodes CDR1 MDHEN and CDR2 SYDVKM. The CDR3 runs 15 residues. The CDR3 nucleotides read TGTGCCAGCAGTTGGACCCACGGGCGGGGGGAGACCCAGTACTTC. Residues: CASSWTHGRGETQYF.

The chain combines TRBV28 with TRBJ2-1; 9 positions match TRBD1. The trim removed 3 bases at V and 8 bases at J, leaving 8 bases unmatched. CDR3 length equals 15 residues. The germline V gene encodes CDR1 MDHEN and CDR2 SYDVKM. CDR3 loop: CASSFAGTGSHEQFF. For the CDR3, the DNA is TGTGCCAGCAGTTTTGCCGGGACAGGGTCCCATGAGCAGTTCTTC.

The chain links TRBV2 to TRBJ2-4; 8 bases map to TRBD1. V gave up 1 base and J gave up 2 bases; unmatched junction bases: 4. Germline values: CDR1 SNHLY, CDR2 FYNNEI. The CDR3 is 16 amino acids. CDR3 sequence reads: CASSEGQGLSKNIQYF. The CDR3 DNA reads as TGTGCCAGCAGTGAAGGACAGGGGCTTTCCAAAAACATTCAGTACTTC.

The chain joins TRBV5-5 to TRBJ2-2; D unclear. Germline V gene lookup returns CDR1 SGHKS and CDR2 YYEKEE (reference sequence). The V and J ends lost 1 base and 0 bases respectively, with 10 bases between them. This CDR3 has 16 amino acids. The CDR3 DNA sequence: TGTGCCAGCAGCTTGTTGGCAGGCGCGAACACCGGGGAGCTGTTTTTT. Amino acid sequence: CASSLLAGANTGELFF.

The chain joins TRBV27 to TRBJ2-7; no reliable D call. The CDR3 is 12 residues long. V lost 3 bases, J lost 6 bases, and 9 bases lay in between. CDR1 and CDR2 (germline): MNHEY, SMNVEV (reference sequence). As DNA, the CDR3 is TGTGCCAGCAGTTTGACTGGCAGCGAGCAGTACTTC. This codes for CASSLTGSEQYF.